This T cell receptor beta chain emerged from a study of T-cell memory formation after mild COVID-19 (dated by TCRdb to the early 2020s). General notes on the study: Most TCR sequence clusters were specific to one of the two donors. In a couple of donors, T-cell clones that expanded and contracted after mild COVID-19 were followed by sequencing TCRalpha and TCRbeta repertoires longitudinally. The cohort was made up of two young adult volunteers, one female and one male, who were previously healthy.

Beyond this particular receptor, the publication reports: Whether the second-wave clones peaking on day 37 were SARS-CoV-2 specific was not confirmed. The study included only a couple of mild cases, and larger cohorts that include severe cases with pre-infection samples were judged to be necessary. Some responding clones were detected in pre-infection memory, which suggested that pre-existing cross-reactive memory T cells had joined the SARS-CoV-2 response. Contracting CD4+ clones were located mainly in the CM and EM memory subsets, whereas CD8+ clones were found to be enriched in EMRA. Clones that contracted from day 15 to 85 showed balanced CD4/CD8 phenotypes, whereas a second wave of clones that expanded from day 15 to 37 leaned towards CD4+.

PBMCs were isolated by Ficoll-Paque density gradient centrifugation. Concerning this clonotype: No antigen is known for it. Qualities for individual bases were not recorded, and no much larger clone is one base off.

The CDR3, from cysteine to phenylalanine, totals 13 residues. This entry keeps only the CDR3 DNA: 39 bases, framed from base 1. The V end loses 5 bases and the J end loses 7 bases, and a stretch of 15 bases separates them. The CDR1 and CDR2 encoded by the germline V gene (reference sequence) are SEHNR and FQNEAQ. The listed sequencing device is Illumina NovaSeq 6000. Using 5'RACE with constant-segment primers, TCRalpha and TCRbeta cDNA libraries were constructed, with sample barcodes and unique molecular identifiers added in the process. RNA was extracted from every sample with Trizol reagent. Amplification of the libraries took two PCR steps, and the second step added a second sample barcode plus Illumina TruSeq adapters. Libraries were sequenced on an Illumina NovaSeq with 2 x 150 bp paired-end reads. As for the authors' bioinformatics: Demultiplexing of reads and collapsing into UMI-guided consensus sequences were performed with migec v1.2.7. Using mixcr v2.1.11, the UMI consensuses were aligned to TRA and TRB V and J templates and assembled into clonotypes. A clonotype was counted as expanded or contracted only if both edgeR and NoisET called the change significant, with noise models trained on biological replicates. For edgeR calls, the thresholds were a false discovery rate-adjusted p below 0.01 and a log2 fold-change of 1. As an exploratory analysis of dynamics, max-normalized trajectories of the 1000 most abundant clonotypes were examined with PCA combined with hierarchical clustering. Separately sequenced CD4+ and CD8+ repertoires were used to assign the CD4 or CD8 phenotype of responding clones. The raw public data were reprocessed by TCRdb itself: fastp quality trimming at Q25, MiXCR clonotype calling, in-frame beta chains only. Records with the same CDR3 protein are collapsed into one entry carrying the most frequent genes and DNA. The V and J calls follow TCRdb's processing rather than the paper's. In all, the sample holds more than 75,000 distinct CDR3 sequences, and about 15% of those were seen once. The ten largest clones take up around 29% of the sample.

This receptor was identified in an adult woman who had mild COVID-19 (a few samples of this study predate the infection). The sample titles of this study are shuffled in the database, so cell type and time point are left out; the donor was told from shared clones. The sequencing sample was made of PBMCs or a T cell subset sorted from them (not recorded which). The rearranged chain carries TRBV7-9 and TRBJ2-7; a tentative D call is TRBD1 (6 bases match). The CDR3 in this case is CASSPREQGEQYF. The DNA reads TGTGCCAGCAGCCCCCGAGAGCAGGGGGAGCAGTACTTC. With the portions outside the CDR3 filled from the reference TRBV7-9 and TRBJ2-7 genes, the complete variable region becomes DTGVSQNPRHKITKRGQNVTFRCDPISEHNRLYWYRQTLGQGPEFLTYFQNEAQLEKSRLLSDRFSAERPKGSFSTLEIQRTEQGDSAMYLCASSPREQGEQYFGPGTRLTVT.